This T cell receptor beta chain originates from a study of shared clonotypes between healthy human individuals. General study findings and limits: The expectation was that sequencing depth would affect clonotype sharing among donors.

Trimming removed 4 bases from V and 4 bases from J; junction bases left unmatched: 9. Germline CDR1 is SGHRS and CDR2 is YFSETQ. This CDR3 comprises 15 residues. Using immunoSEQ multiplex PCR, the repertoire was profiled, and TCRdb retains in-frame clones only, with some absent. This table holds some 650,000 clones, around 97% found once. About this clone itself: Its antigen is unidentified.

This chain links TRBV5-1 with TRBJ2-7; 9 bases are a match to TRBD1. The sequence came from a woman in her 30s in good health. The sequencing input was naive CD4+ T cells sorted from blood. Regarding subset: CD45RA+ positively selected. CDR3 loop: CASSPTGQGSYEQYF. For the CDR3, the DNA is TGCGCCAGCAGCCCCACGGGACAGGGCTCGTACGAGCAGTACTTC.